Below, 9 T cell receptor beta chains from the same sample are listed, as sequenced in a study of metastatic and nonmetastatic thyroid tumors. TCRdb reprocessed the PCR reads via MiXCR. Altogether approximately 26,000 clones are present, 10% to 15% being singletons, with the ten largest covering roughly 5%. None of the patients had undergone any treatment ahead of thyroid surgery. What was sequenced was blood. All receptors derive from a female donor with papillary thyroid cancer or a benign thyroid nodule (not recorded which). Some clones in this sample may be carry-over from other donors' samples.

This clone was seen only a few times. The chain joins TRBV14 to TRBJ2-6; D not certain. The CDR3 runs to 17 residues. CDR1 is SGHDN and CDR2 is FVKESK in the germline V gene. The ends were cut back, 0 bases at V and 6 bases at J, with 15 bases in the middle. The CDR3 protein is CASSQDSRSPVANVLTF. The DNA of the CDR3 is TGTGCCAGCAGCCAAGATTCGAGATCCCCTGTGGCCAACGTCCTGACTTTC.

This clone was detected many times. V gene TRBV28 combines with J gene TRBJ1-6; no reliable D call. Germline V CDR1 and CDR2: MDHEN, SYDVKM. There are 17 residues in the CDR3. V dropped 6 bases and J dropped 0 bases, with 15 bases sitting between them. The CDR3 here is CASRGTTASSYNSPLHF. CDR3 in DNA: TGTGCCAGCAGGGGTACTACGGCGAGCTCCTATAATTCACCCCTCCACTTT.

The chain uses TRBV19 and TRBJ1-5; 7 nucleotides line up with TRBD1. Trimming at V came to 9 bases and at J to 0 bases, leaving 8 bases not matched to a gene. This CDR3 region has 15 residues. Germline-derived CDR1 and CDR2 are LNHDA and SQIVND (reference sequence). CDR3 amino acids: CASKTTGSSNQPQHF. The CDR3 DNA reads TGTGCCAGCAAGACGACAGGGTCTAGCAATCAGCCCCAGCATTTT.

This CDR3 is CASSPSGLAGYEQYF. DNA for the CDR3: TGTGCCAGCAGCCCATCCGGACTAGCGGGCTACGAGCAGTACTTC. The J gene is TRBJ2-7, the V gene TRBV11-3; 11 nucleotides agree with TRBD2. The junction had 6 bases not matched to a gene; V was cut back by 5 bases and J by 3 bases. CDR3 size: 15 residues. Per germline, CDR1 SGHNT and CDR2 YENEEA.

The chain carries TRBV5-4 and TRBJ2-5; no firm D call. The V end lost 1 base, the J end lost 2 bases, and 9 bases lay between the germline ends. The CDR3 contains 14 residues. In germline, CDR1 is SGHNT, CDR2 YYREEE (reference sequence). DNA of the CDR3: TGTGCCAGCAGCTTGAAGGGTGGGCAAGAGACCCAGTACTTC. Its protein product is CASSLKGGQETQYF.

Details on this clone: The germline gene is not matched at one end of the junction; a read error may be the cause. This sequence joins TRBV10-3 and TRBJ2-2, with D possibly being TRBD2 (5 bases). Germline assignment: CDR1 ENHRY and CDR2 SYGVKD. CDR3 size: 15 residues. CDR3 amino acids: CAISEVVSDSGDLFF. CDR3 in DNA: TGTGCCATCAGTGAAGTCGTCTCGGACTCCGGGGATCTGTTTTTT.

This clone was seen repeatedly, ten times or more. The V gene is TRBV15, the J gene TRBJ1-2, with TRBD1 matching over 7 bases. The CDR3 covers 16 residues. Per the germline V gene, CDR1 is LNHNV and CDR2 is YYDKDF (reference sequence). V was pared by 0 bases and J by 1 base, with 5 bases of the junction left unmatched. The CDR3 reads CATSREGTGVNYGYTF. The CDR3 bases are TGTGCCACCAGCAGAGAGGGAACAGGGGTTAACTATGGCTACACCTTC.

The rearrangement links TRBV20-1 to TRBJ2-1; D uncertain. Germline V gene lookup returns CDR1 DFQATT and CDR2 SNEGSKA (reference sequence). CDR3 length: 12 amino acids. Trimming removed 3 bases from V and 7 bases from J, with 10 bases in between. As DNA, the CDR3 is TGCAGTGCTAGCCTGATTCGGAATGAGCAGTTCTTC. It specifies CSASLIRNEQFF.

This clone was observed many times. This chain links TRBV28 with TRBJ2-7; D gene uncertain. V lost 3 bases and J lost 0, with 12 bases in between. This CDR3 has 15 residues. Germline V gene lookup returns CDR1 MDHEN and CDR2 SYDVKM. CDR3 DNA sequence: TGTGCCAGCAGTTTTCCTGCGGCCGTCTCCTACGAGCAGTACTTC. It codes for CASSFPAAVSYEQYF.